A single sample is the source of the 26 T cell receptor beta chains below, sequenced in a study of OX40 agonist ivuxolimab in advanced cancers. Clones were read by immunoSEQ multiplex PCR, and TCRdb kept only the in-frame ones, dropping some. The sample contains 65,000 to 100,000 clones, roughly 94% of which appear only once. Specimen: CD4+ or CD8+ T cells sorted from blood, collected in a trial of the OX40 agonist ivuxolimab. Receptor source: an adult with an advanced solid tumor such as melanoma, head and neck, liver or kidney cancer.

The chain joins TRBV7-9 to TRBJ2-2; D ambiguous. The CDR3 length is 13 residues. Trimming pared 3 bases from V and 5 bases from J, leaving 7 bases between. CDR1 and CDR2 (germline): SEHNR, FQNEAQ (reference sequence). For the CDR3, the DNA is TGTGCCAGCAGCTTTAGCTTAACCGGGGAGCTGTTTTTT. Residues: CASSFSLTGELFF.

V gene TRBV15 combines with J gene TRBJ1-4; no definite D call. This CDR3 is 17 amino acids long. Per the germline V gene, CDR1 is LNHNV and CDR2 is YYDKDF (reference sequence). V lost 0 bases to trimming and J lost 4 bases, with 15 bases between them. The CDR3 bases are TGTGCCACCAGCAGAGATAGATTGGCAGGTTATAATGAAAAACTGTTTTTT. Amino acid sequence: CATSRDRLAGYNEKLFF.

The chain combines TRBV19 with TRBJ1-6, with D possibly TRBD1 on 6 matching bases. This CDR3 is 16 amino acids long. Germline CDR1 LNHDA, CDR2 SQIVND (reference sequence). Trimming shortened V by 8 bases and J by 1 base, and 15 bases separated the two germline ends. CDR3 in DNA: TGTGCCAGTTGTTCCCGGGGGGCGTCCTATAATTCACCCCTCCACTTT. The encoded protein is CASCSRGASYNSPLHF.

The gene calls are TRBV2 and TRBJ2-1; 8 bases line up with TRBD1. Trimming took 2 bases from V and 8 from J; bases not matched to a gene: 14. Germline V gene sequence: CDR1 SNHLY, CDR2 FYNNEI. The CDR3 consists of 17 residues. CDR3 nucleotides: TGTGCCAGCAGTGAACTAACATTCCAGGGGACAGGCGATGAGCAGTTCTTC. This encodes CASSELTFQGTGDEQFF.

A note on this clone: This sample also contains other DNA sequences that code for the same CDR3. The chain joins TRBV6-4 to TRBJ2-2; 7 bases line up with TRBD1. Trimming cost V 5 bases and J 5 bases; bases outside gene matches: 5. The germline CDR1 and CDR2 sequences are MRHNA and SNTAGT. There are 14 residues in the CDR3. In DNA, the CDR3 is TGTGCCAGCAGTCGGGACAGCTTAACCGGGGAGCTGTTTTTT. Amino acid sequence: CASSRDSLTGELFF.

The V call is TRBV6-4, the J call TRBJ2-7; D is unresolved. The CDR3 is 12 amino acids. Germline V lookup: CDR1 MRHNA, CDR2 SNTAGT. The V end was cut by 8 bases, the J end by 0 bases, with 8 bases between. The CDR3 coding sequence is TGTGCCAGCCGGCGAAGCTCCTACGAGCAGTACTTC. It is translated as CASRRSSYEQYF.

The genes are TRBV30 and TRBJ2-1; D gene unclear. Germline V gives CDR1 GTSNPN, CDR2 SVGIG (reference sequence). This CDR3 contains 10 residues. Between the trimmed V and J ends, which lost 2 bases and 7 bases, there was a span of 3 bases. Here the CDR3 DNA reads TGTGCCTGGAGTTTTAATGAGCAGTTCTTC. Encoded protein: CAWSFNEQFF.

The genes are TRBV10-3 and TRBJ2-3; 10 bases align to TRBD2. The CDR3 covers 17 residues. V was pared by 0 bases and J by 3 bases, with 6 bases of the junction left unmatched. CDR1 is ENHRY and CDR2 is SYGVKD in the germline V gene. In DNA, the CDR3 is TGTGCCATCAGTGAGTCGGCTAGCGGGAGTGGTACAGATACGCAGTATTTT. It encodes CAISESASGSGTDTQYF.

The chain recombines TRBV5-4 with TRBJ1-1; D is perhaps TRBD1 (6 bases). This CDR3 spans 16 amino acids. Germline V CDR1 and CDR2: SGHNT, YYREEE (reference sequence). The V end was cut by 2 bases, the J end by 2 bases, with 16 bases between. The CDR3 reads CASSLAGATRNTEAFF. For the CDR3, the DNA is TGTGCCAGCAGCTTAGCAGGGGCCACTCGAAACACTGAAGCTTTCTTT.

This chain joins TRBV19 and TRBJ2-1, with TRBD2 matching 12 bases. The CDR3 loop spans 17 amino acids. V dropped 3 bases and J dropped 0; count of bases not matched to a gene: 3. The germline gives CDR1 LNHDA, CDR2 SQIVND (reference sequence). The CDR3 region has the DNA TGTGCCAGTAGTATGACTAGCGGGGGCCACTCCTACAATGAGCAGTTCTTC. It specifies CASSMTSGGHSYNEQFF.

The chain is built from TRBV19 and TRBJ2-1; 8 nucleotides align to TRBD2. The V gene's germline CDR1 is LNHDA and CDR2 SQIVND (reference sequence). This CDR3 has 15 residues. J gave up 0 bases and V 4 bases, and 2 bases lay outside the gene matches. CDR3 bases: TGTGCCAGTAGTACAAGCGGGAGCTCCTACAATGAGCAGTTCTTC. This encodes CASSTSGSSYNEQFF.

This chain links TRBV5-6 with TRBJ2-3; D is unresolved. The CDR3 spans 14 residues. Germline assignment: CDR1 SGHDT and CDR2 YYEEEE. Trimming took 2 bases from V and 4 from J, leaving 11 bases between them. In DNA form, the CDR3 reads TGTGCCAGCAGCTTATTGACCCAGGCAGATACGCAGTATTTT. This sequence encodes CASSLLTQADTQYF.

This chain joins TRBV11-2 and TRBJ2-7; D is unresolved. V lost 5 bases and J 2 bases, leaving 13 bases between the germline ends. The CDR3 totals 14 residues. The V gene's germline CDR1 is SGHAT and CDR2 FQNNGV. CDR3 in DNA: TGTGCCAGCAGCACCCTATTGAGCCCCTACGAGCAGTACTTC. Translated: CASSTLLSPYEQYF.

V is TRBV27 and J is TRBJ2-5; the match to TRBD1 covers 10 bases. V was pared by 4 bases and J by 4 bases, with 3 bases of the junction left unmatched. Germline CDR1 reads MNHEY; CDR2 reads SMNVEV (reference sequence). There are 14 residues in the CDR3. The CDR3 sequence: CASSWGDRGETQYF. The CDR3 nucleotides read TGTGCCAGCAGTTGGGGGGACAGGGGAGAGACCCAGTACTTC.

The chain joins TRBV19 to TRBJ1-1; the D is unclear. The CDR3 sequence is 14 residues long. Per germline, CDR1 LNHDA and CDR2 SQIVND (reference sequence). V lost 6 bases, J lost 1 base, and 12 bases lay in between. The chain's CDR3 is CASSPAGTNTEAFF. The CDR3 nucleotides read TGTGCCAGTAGCCCAGCGGGAACGAACACTGAAGCTTTCTTT.

This sequence joins TRBV19 and TRBJ2-5; no clear D gene. The CDR3 length is 13 residues. The germline CDR1 and CDR2 sequences are LNHDA and SQIVND (reference sequence). Trimming took 3 bases from V and 4 from J, leaving 9 bases between them. The CDR3 region is CASSIGSPETQYF. The CDR3 DNA is TGTGCCAGTAGTATCGGTTCCCCAGAGACCCAGTACTTC.

The V and J genes are TRBV9 and TRBJ1-2; TRBD1 is a possible D gene (6 bases). This CDR3 is 15 amino acids long. V gave up 3 bases and J gave up 3 bases, with 15 bases separating them. CDR1 is SGDLS and CDR2 is YYNGEE in the germline V gene. For the CDR3, the DNA is TGTGCCAGCAGCGGTACCGGGGGGGGCTACTATGGCTACACCTTC. Translating it yields CASSGTGGGYYGYTF.

The gene calls are TRBV1 and TRBJ1-5. TRBV1 is labeled a pseudogene. CDR3 length: 15 residues. In DNA, the CDR3 is TGCACCAGCAGCCAAGTAGTGGGAAGCAATCAGCCCCAGCATTTT. Its translation: CTSSQVVGSNQPQHF.

V and J are TRBV29-1 and TRBJ1-1; D perhaps matches TRBD1 (5 bases). The V end lost 2 bases, the J end lost 4 bases, and 14 bases lay between the germline ends. This CDR3 contains 14 residues. Germline lookup yields CDR1 SQVTM and CDR2 ANQGSEA. The CDR3 DNA is TGCAGCGTTGAACCCGCAGGGTTGGGCACTGAAGCTTTCTTT. Protein: CSVEPAGLGTEAFF.

The chain employs TRBV6-1 and TRBJ2-7; no clear D. V lost 0 bases and J 3 bases, leaving 6 bases between the germline ends. The CDR3 runs to 13 residues. Looked up from germline, CDR1 is MNHNS and CDR2 is SASEGT. The CDR3 reads CASSEAAIYEQYF. DNA of the CDR3: TGTGCCAGCAGTGAAGCGGCAATCTACGAGCAGTACTTC.

The rearrangement joins TRBV7-9 to TRBJ2-5, with a possible D match to TRBD1 (6 bases). The CDR3 has 14 amino acids. CDR1 is SEHNR, CDR2 FQNEAQ, per germline (reference sequence). V shed 3 bases and J shed 0 bases, with 8 bases lying between them. CDR3 residues: CASSFQGYQETQYF. CDR3 sequence (DNA): TGTGCCAGCAGCTTCCAGGGGTACCAAGAGACCCAGTACTTC.

The chain links TRBV7-9 to TRBJ1-1, with 7 bases matching TRBD1. Germline CDR1 reads SEHNR; CDR2 reads FQNEAQ (reference sequence). This CDR3 contains 14 residues. V shed 0 bases and J 4 bases; nucleotides not matched to a gene: 2. The CDR3: CASSLAQGVTEAFF. CDR3 bases: TGTGCCAGCAGCTTAGCTCAGGGGGTCACTGAAGCTTTCTTT.

The gene calls are TRBV6-5 and TRBJ2-7; no clear D. In germline, CDR1 is MNHEY, CDR2 SVGAGI. Trimming stripped 6 bases from V and 2 bases from J, with 5 bases between. The length of the CDR3 is 11 residues. CDR3 region: CASRYTYEQYF. The DNA of the CDR3 is TGTGCCAGCAGGTATACCTACGAGCAGTACTTC.

The chain couples TRBV28 to TRBJ1-1; unclear D gene. CDR3 length equals 17 residues. CDR1 and CDR2 (germline): MDHEN, SYDVKM. V was cut by 5 bases and J by 1 base, with 20 bases left in between. The CDR3 nucleotides read TGTGCCAGCAGTCCCCGCCCCCTTACGACGGCGAACACTGAAGCTTTCTTT. This gives the protein CASSPRPLTTANTEAFF.

This clone has a single count. This chain connects TRBV7-9 to TRBJ1-3; tentatively, D is TRBD1 (6 bases). The ends were cut back, 1 base at V and 6 bases at J, with 13 bases in the middle. The CDR3 sequence is 15 residues long. The germline gives CDR1 SEHNR, CDR2 FQNEAQ (reference sequence). This CDR3 reads CASSLGVQGLNTIYF. CDR3 nucleotide sequence: TGTGCCAGCAGCTTAGGGGTCCAGGGGCTAAACACCATATATTTT.

The rearrangement uses TRBV6-6 and TRBJ2-7; TRBD1 matches 10 bases. Germline CDR1 and CDR2: MNHNY and SVGAGI (reference sequence). This CDR3 region has 16 residues. The V segment lost 5 bases and the J segment 3 bases; nucleotides outside the gene matches: 10. Here the CDR3 reads CASSVSIGTGDYEQYF. In DNA form, the CDR3 reads TGTGCCAGCAGTGTAAGCATCGGGACAGGGGACTACGAGCAGTACTTC.